This T cell receptor beta chain was retrieved from a study of T cell changes during pregnancy in multiple sclerosis. J gave up 5 bases and V 6 bases, and 6 bases lay outside the gene matches. The length of the CDR3 is 14 residues. Germline CDR1 is SQVTM and CDR2 is ANQGSEA. Sequencing used immunoSEQ multiplex PCR; TCRdb keeps in-frame clones, though not all of them. The table has over 100,000 clones, about 94% seen once. The sample was peripheral blood, taken in the third trimester of pregnancy. This chain connects TRBV29-1 to TRBJ2-2, with 10 bases that match TRBD1. The TCR was taken from a female donor with multiple sclerosis, enrolled in a pregnancy study. The CDR3 is CSVGDRGKTGELFF. The CDR3 DNA follows: TGCAGCGTGGGGGACAGGGGTAAAACCGGGGAGCTGTTTTTT.